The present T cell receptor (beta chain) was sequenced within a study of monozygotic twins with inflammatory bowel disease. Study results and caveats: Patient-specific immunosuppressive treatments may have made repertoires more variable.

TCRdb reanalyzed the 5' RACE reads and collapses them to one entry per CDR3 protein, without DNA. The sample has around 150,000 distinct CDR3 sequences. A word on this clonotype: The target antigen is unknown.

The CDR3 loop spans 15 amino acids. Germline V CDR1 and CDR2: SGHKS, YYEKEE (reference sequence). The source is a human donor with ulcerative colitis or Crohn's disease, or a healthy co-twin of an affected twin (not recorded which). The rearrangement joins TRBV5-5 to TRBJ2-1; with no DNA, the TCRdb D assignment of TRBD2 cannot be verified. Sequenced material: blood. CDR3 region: CASSILAGGEGEQFF.